This T cell receptor (beta chain) was obtained from a study of blood T cell repertoires in COVID-19. Study background: COVID-19 samples, acute and convalescent, were from the United States, Italy and Spain. PBMCs, B-cell-depleted T cells, or T cells were the source of the cDNA or gDNA that made up the material.

Germline assignment: CDR1 MNHEY and CDR2 SMNVEV (reference sequence). Trimming took off 5 bases at V and 8 bases at J, with 15 bases between the two ends. The CDR3 is made up of 14 amino acids. In the study's own analysis: Reference gene primer amplification gave estimated nucleated cell counts. The data were produced by immunoSEQ multiplex PCR, yet TCRdb's version contains in-frame clones alone and is incomplete. V, J and clone size are taken as reported in that table, and D and trimming were inferred from the DNA itself. The sample gives roughly 160,000 clones, 84% of which show up once; 11% is in the top ten.

The sample was peripheral blood. This TCR was sampled from a man aged 65-85 years with active or convalescent COVID-19. The chain recombines TRBV27 with TRBJ1-4; a possible D gene is TRBD1 (5 bases). The CDR3: CASSTRQGAEKLFF. The CDR3 DNA reads TGTGCCAGCAGTACTCGCCAGGGTGCGGAAAAACTGTTTTTT. The whole variable domain, remainder taken from reference TRBV27 and TRBJ1-4, is EAQVTQNPRYLITVTGKKLTVTCSQNMNHEYMSWYRQDPGLGLRQIYYSMNVEVTDKGDVPEGYKVSRKEKRNFPLILESPSPNQTSLYFCASSTRQGAEKLFFGSGTQLSVL.